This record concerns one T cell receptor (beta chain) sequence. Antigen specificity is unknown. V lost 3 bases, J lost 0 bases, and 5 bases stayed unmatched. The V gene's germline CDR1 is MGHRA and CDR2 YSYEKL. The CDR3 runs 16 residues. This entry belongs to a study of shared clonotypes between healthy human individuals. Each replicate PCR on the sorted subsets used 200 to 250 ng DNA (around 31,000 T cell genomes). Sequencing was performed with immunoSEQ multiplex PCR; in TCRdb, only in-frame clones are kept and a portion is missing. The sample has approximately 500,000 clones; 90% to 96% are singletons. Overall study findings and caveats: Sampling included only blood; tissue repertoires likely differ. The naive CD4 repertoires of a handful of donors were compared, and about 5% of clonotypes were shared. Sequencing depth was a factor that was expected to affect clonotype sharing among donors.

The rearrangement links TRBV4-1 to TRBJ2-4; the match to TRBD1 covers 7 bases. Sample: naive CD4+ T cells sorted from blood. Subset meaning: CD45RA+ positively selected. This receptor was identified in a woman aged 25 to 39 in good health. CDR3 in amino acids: CASSHSGGLAKNIQYF. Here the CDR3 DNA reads TGCGCCAGCAGCCACTCAGGGGGATTAGCCAAAAACATTCAGTACTTC.